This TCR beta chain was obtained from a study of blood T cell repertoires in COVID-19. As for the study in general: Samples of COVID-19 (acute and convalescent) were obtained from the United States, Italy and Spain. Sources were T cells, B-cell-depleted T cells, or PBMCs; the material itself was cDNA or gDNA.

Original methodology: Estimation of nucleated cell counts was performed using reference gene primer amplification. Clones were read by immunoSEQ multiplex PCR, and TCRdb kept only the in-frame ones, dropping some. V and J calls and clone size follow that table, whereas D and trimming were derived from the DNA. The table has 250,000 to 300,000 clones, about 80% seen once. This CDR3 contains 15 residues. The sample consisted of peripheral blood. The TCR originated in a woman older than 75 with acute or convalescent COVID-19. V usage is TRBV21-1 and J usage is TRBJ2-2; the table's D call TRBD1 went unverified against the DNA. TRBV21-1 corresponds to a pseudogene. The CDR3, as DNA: TGTGCCAGCAGGCGACCGGACAGGAACACCGGGGAGCTGTTTTTT. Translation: CASRRPDRNTGELFF.